These 5 T cell receptor beta chains were sequenced from one sample in a study of cytomegalovirus exposure and HLA in healthy donors. The protocol was immunoSEQ multiplex PCR, while the TCRdb copy is restricted to in-frame clones and leaves out a portion. The sample lists around 300,000 clones; 86% were seen once. Material for sequencing was PBMCs. All receptors derive from a young woman in good health and CMV-seronegative.

The rearrangement uses TRBV5-1 and TRBJ2-3; unclear D gene. Trimming removed 0 bases at V and 5 bases at J, with 13 bases between. CDR3 length: 15 residues. The V gene's germline CDR1 is SGHRS and CDR2 YFSETQ. The CDR3 here is CASSLGLSNRDTQYF. The CDR3 DNA sequence: TGCGCCAGCAGCTTGGGGTTGAGTAATCGAGATACGCAGTATTTT. Looking up the rest from reference TRBV5-1 and TRBJ2-3 gives the full variable domain: KAGVTQTPRYLIKTRGQQVTLSCSPISGHRSVSWYQQTPGQGLQFLFEYFSETQRNKGNFPGRFSGRQFSNSRSEMNVSTLELGDSALYLCASSLGLSNRDTQYFGPGTRLTVL.

This clone turned up a few times. The chain couples TRBV19 to TRBJ2-4; TRBD1 agrees at 10 bases. Per germline, CDR1 LNHDA and CDR2 SQIVND (reference sequence). The V segment lost 6 bases and the J segment 1 base; nucleotides outside the gene matches: 6. The CDR3 sequence is 16 residues long. The CDR3 bases are TGTGCCAGTAGCGACCCGGGACAGGGGGCCAAAAACATTCAGTACTTC. Protein product: CASSDPGQGAKNIQYF.

The V and J genes are TRBV2 and TRBJ2-1, with 7 bases aligning to TRBD2. The CDR3 is made up of 18 amino acids. Per the germline V gene, CDR1 is SNHLY and CDR2 is FYNNEI. Trimming removed 7 bases from V and 7 bases from J; junction bases left unmatched: 22. The CDR3, as DNA: TGTGCCAGCAACGTAGGCCGCTGGGAGAGCGGGAAACGGAATGAGCAGTTCTTC. Protein: CASNVGRWESGKRNEQFF.

The rearrangement joins TRBV11-2 to TRBJ2-1; D gene unclear. The CDR3 is made up of 12 amino acids. Germline V gene sequence: CDR1 SGHAT, CDR2 FQNNGV. V lost 1 base and J 13 bases, leaving 11 bases between the germline ends. CDR3 sequence: CASSLAVVRQFF. In nucleotides, the CDR3 is TGTGCCAGCAGCTTAGCGGTAGTTCGCCAGTTCTTC.

This chain joins TRBV4-1 and TRBJ1-1, with 11 bases aligning to TRBD1. CDR3 size: 18 residues. The germline V gene has CDR1 MGHRA and CDR2 YSYEKL. V dropped 0 bases and J dropped 3; count of bases not matched to a gene: 9. The DNA of the CDR3 is TGCGCCAGCAGCCAAGAAGGTACGGGACAGGGGGTATACACTGAAGCTTTCTTT. It specifies CASSQEGTGQGVYTEAFF.